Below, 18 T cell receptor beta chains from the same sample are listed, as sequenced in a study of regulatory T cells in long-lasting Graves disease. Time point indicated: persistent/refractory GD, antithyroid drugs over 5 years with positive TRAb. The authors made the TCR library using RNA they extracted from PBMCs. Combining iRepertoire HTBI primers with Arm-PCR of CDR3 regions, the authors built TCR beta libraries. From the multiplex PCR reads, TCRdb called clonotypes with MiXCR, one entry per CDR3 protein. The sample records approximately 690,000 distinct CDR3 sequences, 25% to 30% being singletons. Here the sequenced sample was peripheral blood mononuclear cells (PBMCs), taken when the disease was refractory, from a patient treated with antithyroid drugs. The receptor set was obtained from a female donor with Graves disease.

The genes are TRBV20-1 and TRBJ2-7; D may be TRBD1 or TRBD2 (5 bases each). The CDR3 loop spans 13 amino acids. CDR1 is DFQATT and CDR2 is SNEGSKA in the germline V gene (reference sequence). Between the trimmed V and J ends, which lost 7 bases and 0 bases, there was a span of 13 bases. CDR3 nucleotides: TGCAGTGTAAGGGACCGTAGCTCCTACGAGCAGTACTTC. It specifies CSVRDRSSYEQYF.

The CDR3 sequence: CASSVGAGGSTEAFF. In nucleotides, the CDR3 is TGTGCCAGCAGCGTAGGGGCAGGGGGCAGCACTGAAGCTTTCTTT. The chain uses TRBV7-3 and TRBJ1-1; TRBD1 matches at 8 bases. The junction had 9 bases not matched to a gene; V was cut back by 5 bases and J by 4 bases. Germline V lookup: CDR1 SGHTA, CDR2 FQGTGA. CDR3 length: 15 residues.

The CDR3, as DNA: TGTGCCAGCTCACTTGTCGGGACAGGGGGCAATCAGCCCCAGCATTTT. It yields the protein CASSLVGTGGNQPQHF. V gene TRBV18 combines with J gene TRBJ1-5, with 10 bases that match TRBD1. There are 16 residues in the CDR3. J was trimmed by 2 bases and V by 4 bases; bases with no gene match: 5. Germline CDR1 KGHSH, CDR2 LQKENI.

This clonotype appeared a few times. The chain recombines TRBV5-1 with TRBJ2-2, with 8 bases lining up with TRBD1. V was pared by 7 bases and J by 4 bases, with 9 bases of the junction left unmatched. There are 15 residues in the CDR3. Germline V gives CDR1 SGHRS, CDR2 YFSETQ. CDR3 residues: CASLKGQGLTGELFF. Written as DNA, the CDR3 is TGCGCCAGCCTCAAAGGACAGGGCCTCACCGGGGAGCTGTTTTTT. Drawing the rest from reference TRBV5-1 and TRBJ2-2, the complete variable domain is KAGVTQTPRYLIKTRGQQVTLSCSPISGHRSVSWYQQTPGQGLQFLFEYFSETQRNKGNFPGRFSGRQFSNSRSEMNVSTLELGDSALYLCASLKGQGLTGELFFGEGSRLTVL.

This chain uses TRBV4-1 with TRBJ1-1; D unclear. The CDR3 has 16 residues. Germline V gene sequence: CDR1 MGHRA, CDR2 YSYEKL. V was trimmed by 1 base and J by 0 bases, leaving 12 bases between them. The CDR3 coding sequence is TGCGCCAGCAGCCAAGTCTGGGCCAGAATGAACACTGAAGCTTTCTTT. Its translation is CASSQVWARMNTEAFF.

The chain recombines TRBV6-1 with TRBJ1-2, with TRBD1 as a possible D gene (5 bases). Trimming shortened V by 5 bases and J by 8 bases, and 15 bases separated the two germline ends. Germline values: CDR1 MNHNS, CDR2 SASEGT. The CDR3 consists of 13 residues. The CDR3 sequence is CASSYTDTGGYTF. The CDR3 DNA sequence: TGTGCCAGCAGTTACACGGACACGGGGGGCTACACCTTC.

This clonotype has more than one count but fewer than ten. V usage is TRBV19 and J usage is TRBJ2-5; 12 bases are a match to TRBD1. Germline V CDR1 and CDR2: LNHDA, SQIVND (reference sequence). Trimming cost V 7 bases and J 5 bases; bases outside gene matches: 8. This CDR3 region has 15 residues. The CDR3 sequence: CASKPGTGGAETQYF. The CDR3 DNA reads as TGTGCCAGTAAACCCGGGACAGGGGGCGCGGAGACCCAGTACTTC.

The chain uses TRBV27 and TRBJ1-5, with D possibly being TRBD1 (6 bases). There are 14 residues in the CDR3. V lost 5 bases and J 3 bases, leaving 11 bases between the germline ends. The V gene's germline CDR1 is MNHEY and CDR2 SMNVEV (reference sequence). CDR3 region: CASSKQGYNQPQHF. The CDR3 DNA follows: TGTGCCAGCAGTAAACAGGGATACAATCAGCCCCAGCATTTT.

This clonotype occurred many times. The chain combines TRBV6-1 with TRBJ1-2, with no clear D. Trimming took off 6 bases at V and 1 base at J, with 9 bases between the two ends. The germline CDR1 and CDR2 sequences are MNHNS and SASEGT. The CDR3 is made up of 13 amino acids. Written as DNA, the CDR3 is TGTGCCAGCAGCCGGGAAATTAACTATGGCTACACCTTC. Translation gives CASSREINYGYTF.

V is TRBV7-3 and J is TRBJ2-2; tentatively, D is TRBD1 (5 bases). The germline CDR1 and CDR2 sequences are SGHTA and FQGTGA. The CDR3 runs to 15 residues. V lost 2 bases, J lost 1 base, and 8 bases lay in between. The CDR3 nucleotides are TGTGCCAGCAGCTTAGTCAGGGTGAACACCGGGGAGCTGTTTTTT. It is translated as CASSLVRVNTGELFF.

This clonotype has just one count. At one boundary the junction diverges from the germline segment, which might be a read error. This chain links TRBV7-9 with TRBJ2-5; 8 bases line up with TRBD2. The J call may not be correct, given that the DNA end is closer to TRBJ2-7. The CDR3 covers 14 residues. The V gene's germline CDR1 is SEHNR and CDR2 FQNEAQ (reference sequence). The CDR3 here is CASNLGSGGYEQYF. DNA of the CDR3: TGTGCCAGCAACTTAGGGTCGGGAGGGTACGAGCAGTACTTC.

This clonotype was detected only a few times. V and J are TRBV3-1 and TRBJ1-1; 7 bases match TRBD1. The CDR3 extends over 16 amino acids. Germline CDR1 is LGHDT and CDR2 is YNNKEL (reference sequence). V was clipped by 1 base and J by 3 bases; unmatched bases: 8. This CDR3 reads CASSQVPADRDTEAFF. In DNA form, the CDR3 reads TGTGCCAGCAGCCAAGTACCAGCAGACAGGGACACTGAAGCTTTCTTT.

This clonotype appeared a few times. The CDR3 DNA is TGTGCCAGCGTCGGTGGGTGGGCAGGGGGCCTTCAGCCCCAGCATTTT. This encodes CASVGGWAGGLQPQHF. The V call is TRBV6-1, the J call TRBJ1-5; the match to TRBD1 covers 8 bases. Unmatched junction bases numbered 15, after V lost 8 bases and J lost 6 bases. The CDR3 length is 16 residues. CDR1 is MNHNS and CDR2 is SASEGT in the germline V gene.

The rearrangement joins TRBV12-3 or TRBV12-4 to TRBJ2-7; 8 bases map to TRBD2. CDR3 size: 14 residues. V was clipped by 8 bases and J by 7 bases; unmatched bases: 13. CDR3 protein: CASGPAGATGEQYF. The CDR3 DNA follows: TGTGCCAGCGGCCCAGCGGGAGCTACGGGGGAGCAGTACTTC.

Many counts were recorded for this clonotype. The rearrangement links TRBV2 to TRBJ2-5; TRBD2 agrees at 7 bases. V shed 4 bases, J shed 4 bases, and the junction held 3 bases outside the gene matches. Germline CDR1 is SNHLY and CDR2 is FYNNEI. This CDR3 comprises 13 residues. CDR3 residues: CASSAGGRETQYF. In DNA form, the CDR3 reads TGTGCCAGCAGTGCCGGCGGGAGAGAGACCCAGTACTTC.

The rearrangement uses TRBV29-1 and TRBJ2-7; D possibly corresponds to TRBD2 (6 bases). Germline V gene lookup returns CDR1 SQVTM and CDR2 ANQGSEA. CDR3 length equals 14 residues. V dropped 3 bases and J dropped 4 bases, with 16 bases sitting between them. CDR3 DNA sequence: TGCAGCGTTGATGAGGGAAAAGGGACTTACGAGCAGTACTTC. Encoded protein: CSVDEGKGTYEQYF.

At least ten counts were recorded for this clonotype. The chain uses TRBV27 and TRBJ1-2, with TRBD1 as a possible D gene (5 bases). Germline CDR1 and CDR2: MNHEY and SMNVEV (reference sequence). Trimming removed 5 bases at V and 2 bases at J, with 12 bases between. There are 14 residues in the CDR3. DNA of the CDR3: TGTGCCAGCAGTCCATCGGGACGGAACTATGGCTACACCTTC. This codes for CASSPSGRNYGYTF.

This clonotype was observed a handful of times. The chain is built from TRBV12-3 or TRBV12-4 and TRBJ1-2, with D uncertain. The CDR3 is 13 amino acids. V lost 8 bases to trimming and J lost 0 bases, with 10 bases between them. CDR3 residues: CASGRSANYGYTF. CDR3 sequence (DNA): TGTGCCAGCGGTCGTTCAGCTAACTATGGCTACACCTTC.